Below, 8 T cell receptor beta chains from the same sample are listed, as sequenced in a study of cytomegalovirus exposure and HLA in healthy donors. 60 Vbeta and 13 Jbeta primers were used in PCR. Method: immunoSEQ multiplex PCR; TCRdb's copy keeps in-frame clones and lacks some. Of about 250,000 clones detected, around 84% appear once; the ten largest clones hold roughly 0.26%. Source material: PBMCs. The receptors were gathered from a girl aged 2 to 9 in good health and CMV-seronegative.

The V and J genes are TRBV19 and TRBJ2-1; 12 bases are a match to TRBD2. The CDR3 covers 14 residues. V shed 9 bases and J 6 bases; nucleotides not matched to a gene: 6. Germline loops: CDR1 LNHDA, CDR2 SQIVND (reference sequence). CDR3 DNA sequence: TGTGCCAGCAGGACTAGCGGGACTTCCAATGAGCAGTTCTTC. Amino acids: CASRTSGTSNEQFF.

This chain links TRBV30 with TRBJ1-6, with D perhaps TRBD1 (5 bases). V lost 0 bases and J lost 11, with 17 bases in between. Germline-derived CDR1 and CDR2 are GTSNPN and SVGIG (reference sequence). The CDR3 loop spans 15 amino acids. DNA of the CDR3: TGTGCCTGGAGTGTGGGTCGGGAGGGGATCACACCCCTCCACTTT. The encoded protein is CAWSVGREGITPLHF.

CDR3 amino acids: CAISDPRGGYTF. The CDR3 nucleotides read TGTGCCATCAGTGACCCCCGCGGTGGCTACACCTTC. The genes are TRBV10-3 and TRBJ1-2; no definite D call. Trimming left V 3 bases short and J 7 bases short, with 9 bases between. This CDR3 has 12 residues. Germline V gene data show CDR1 as ENHRY and CDR2 as SYGVKD.

This clone was seen once. The chain recombines TRBV7-8 with TRBJ1-1; the match to TRBD1 covers 9 bases. Germline V gene lookup returns CDR1 SGHVS and CDR2 FQNEAQ. The CDR3 is made up of 14 amino acids. Germline trimming cut 1 base from V and 12 bases from J; bases unmatched to any gene: 9. The CDR3, as DNA: TGTGCCAGCAGCTTAGGGGGGACAGGGCAGGGTACTTTCTTT. Translated, it gives CASSLGGTGQGTFF.

The chain uses TRBV10-2 and TRBJ2-1; TRBD2 agrees at 8 bases. V shed 4 bases and J 6 bases; nucleotides not matched to a gene: 5. This CDR3 has 14 residues. Germline CDR1 WSHSY, CDR2 SAAADI. The DNA of the CDR3 is TGCGCCAGCAGTGCGGGACTAGGGCTCAATGAGCAGTTCTTC. Translating it yields CASSAGLGLNEQFF.

This chain joins TRBV6-4 and TRBJ2-5, with 8 nucleotides matching TRBD2. The junction had 11 bases not matched to a gene; V was cut back by 8 bases and J by 3 bases. CDR3 length: 15 amino acids. The germline V gene encodes CDR1 MRHNA and CDR2 SNTAGT. The CDR3 DNA reads TGTGCCAGCCAAAACGAGCGGGGGAAAGAAGAGACCCAGTACTTC. It encodes CASQNERGKEETQYF.

The J gene is TRBJ2-6, the V gene TRBV7-2, with 8 bases that match TRBD1. V trimming: 6 bases; J trimming: 3 bases; junction bases outside the gene matches: 4. Germline CDR1 SGHTA, CDR2 FQGNSA. The CDR3 length is 15 residues. For the CDR3, the DNA is TGTGCCAGCAGATCAGGGGGCAATGGGGCCAACGTCCTGACTTTC. Its translation is CASRSGGNGANVLTF.

This chain links TRBV7-9 with TRBJ1-2, with a weak D call TRBD1 (5 bases). Per germline, CDR1 SEHNR and CDR2 FQNEAQ (reference sequence). This CDR3 is built from 15 residues. Trimming shortened V by 1 base and J by 6 bases, and 15 bases separated the two germline ends. For the CDR3, the DNA is TGTGCCAGCAGCTTAGGGCTAGGGACGGGGGATGGCTACACCTTC. It encodes CASSLGLGTGDGYTF.